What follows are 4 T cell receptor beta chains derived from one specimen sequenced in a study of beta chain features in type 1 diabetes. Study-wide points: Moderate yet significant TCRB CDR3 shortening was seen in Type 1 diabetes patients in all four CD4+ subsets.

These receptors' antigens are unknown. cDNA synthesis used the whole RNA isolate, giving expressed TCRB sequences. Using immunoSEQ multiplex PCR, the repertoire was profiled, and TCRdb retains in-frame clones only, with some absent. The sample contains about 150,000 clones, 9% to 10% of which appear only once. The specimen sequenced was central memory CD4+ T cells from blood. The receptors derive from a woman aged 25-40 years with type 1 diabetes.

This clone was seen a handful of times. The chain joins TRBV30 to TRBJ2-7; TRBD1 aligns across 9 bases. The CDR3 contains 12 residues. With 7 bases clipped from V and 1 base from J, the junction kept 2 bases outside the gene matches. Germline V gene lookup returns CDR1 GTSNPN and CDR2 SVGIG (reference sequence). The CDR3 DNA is TGTGCCTACGACAGGGGGTCCTACGAGCAGTACTTC. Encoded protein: CAYDRGSYEQYF.

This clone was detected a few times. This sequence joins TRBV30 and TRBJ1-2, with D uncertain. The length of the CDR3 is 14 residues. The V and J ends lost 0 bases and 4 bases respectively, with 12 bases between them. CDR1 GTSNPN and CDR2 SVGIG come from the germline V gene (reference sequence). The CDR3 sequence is CAWSVRVQSYGYTF. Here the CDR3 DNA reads TGTGCCTGGAGTGTACGGGTCCAATCCTATGGCTACACCTTC.

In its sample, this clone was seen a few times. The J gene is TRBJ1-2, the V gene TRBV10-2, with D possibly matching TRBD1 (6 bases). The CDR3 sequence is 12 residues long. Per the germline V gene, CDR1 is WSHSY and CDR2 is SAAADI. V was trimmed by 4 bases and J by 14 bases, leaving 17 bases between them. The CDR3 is CASSGQQGRTTF. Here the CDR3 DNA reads TGCGCCAGCAGTGGACAACAGGGCCGTACAACCTTC.

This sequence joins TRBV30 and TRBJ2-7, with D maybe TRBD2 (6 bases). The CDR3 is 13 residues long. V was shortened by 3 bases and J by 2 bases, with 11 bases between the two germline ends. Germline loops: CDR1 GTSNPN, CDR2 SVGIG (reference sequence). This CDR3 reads CAWSAGTAYEQYF. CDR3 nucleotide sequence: TGTGCCTGGAGCGCCGGGACTGCCTACGAGCAGTACTTC. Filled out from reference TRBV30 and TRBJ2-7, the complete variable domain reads SQTIHQWPATLVQPVGSPLSLECTVEGTSNPNLYWYRQAAGRGLQLLFYSVGIGQISSEVPQNLSASRPQDRQFILSSKKLLLSDSGFYLCAWSAGTAYEQYFGPGTRLTVT.